Presented here are 26 T cell receptor beta chains from one specimen sequenced in a study of blood T cells in healthy people across ages. PCR was performed a second time for about 7 to 12 cycles using a sample-barcoded 5' primer and a J-beta primer mix. TCRdb reprocessed the 5' RACE reads with MiXCR, giving one entry per CDR3 protein. The data show around 500,000 distinct CDR3 sequences, with around 50% seen just once and under 30% held by the top ten. The sample was blood. The receptors come from a man of 80 years or more in good health.

V and J are TRBV7-3 and TRBJ2-3; D is unclear. V was pared by 2 bases and J by 5 bases, with 5 bases between. The CDR3 sequence is 12 residues long. Germline V lookup: CDR1 SGHTA, CDR2 FQGTGA. CDR3 region: CASSLHRDTQYF. In DNA, the CDR3 is TGTGCCAGCAGCTTACATAGAGATACGCAGTATTTT. The full variable domain, with the rest looked up from reference TRBV7-3 and TRBJ2-3, is GAGVSQTPSNKVTEKGKYVELRCDPISGHTALYWYRQSLGQGPEFLIYFQGTGAADDSGLPNDRFFAVRPEGSVSTLKIQRTERGDSAVYLCASSLHRDTQYFGPGTRLTVL.

This clonotype was detected only once. The chain is built from TRBV29-1 and TRBJ1-1, with unresolved D. V lost 1 base to trimming and J lost 1 base, with 7 bases between them. The CDR3 totals 13 residues. Germline loops: CDR1 SQVTM, CDR2 ANQGSEA. CDR3 residues: CSVEGQANTEAFF. CDR3 in DNA: TGCAGCGTTGAAGGTCAGGCGAACACTGAAGCTTTCTTT.

The chain couples TRBV10-3 to TRBJ2-5; D call uncertain. The V end was cut by 6 bases, the J end by 5 bases, with 7 bases between. The CDR3 length is 11 residues. CDR1 and CDR2 (germline): ENHRY, SYGVKD. CDR3 sequence: CAIRVEETQYF. CDR3 sequence (DNA): TGTGCCATCAGAGTAGAGGAGACCCAGTACTTC.

A few counts support this clonotype. The CDR3 here is CASRPFGQGTNQPQHF. In DNA, the CDR3 is TGTGCCAGCAGGCCTTTCGGTCAGGGGACAAATCAGCCCCAGCATTTT. This chain links TRBV27 with TRBJ1-5; a possible D gene is TRBD1 (6 bases). This CDR3 comprises 16 residues. Germline V CDR1 and CDR2: MNHEY, SMNVEV (reference sequence). Trimming left V 6 bases short and J 4 bases short, with 19 bases between.

About this clonotype itself: The junction shows a germline mismatch at one end, possibly a read error. The chain carries TRBV28 and TRBJ2-1; 9 bases align to TRBD2. Germline CDR1 MDHEN, CDR2 SYDVKM. This CDR3 contains 14 residues. CDR3 amino acids: CAILAGGPSNEQIF. The CDR3 bases are TGTGCCATATTGGCGGGAGGGCCCTCGAATGAGCAGATCTTC.

The gene calls are TRBV2 and TRBJ2-7, with D perhaps TRBD2 (6 bases). Germline CDR1 is SNHLY and CDR2 is FYNNEI. CDR3 length: 14 residues. V gave up 4 bases and J gave up 1 base, with 11 bases separating them. In nucleotides, the CDR3 is TGTGCCAGCAGTGCCGGGACTTGGTCCTACGAGCAGTACTTC. Translated: CASSAGTWSYEQYF.

This clonotype has a handful of counts. The rearrangement links TRBV11-2 to TRBJ2-7; 8 positions agree with TRBD1. The CDR3 totals 16 residues. The V gene end was trimmed by 3 bases and the J gene end by 3 bases; junction bases not matched to a gene: 10. Per the germline V gene, CDR1 is SGHAT and CDR2 is FQNNGV. The CDR3 nucleotides are TGTGCCAGCAGCTTTTTGCCAACAGGGGGGATCTACGAGCAGTACTTC. Protein sequence: CASSFLPTGGIYEQYF.

At least ten counts were recorded for this clonotype. V and J are TRBV29-1 and TRBJ2-1; tentatively, D is TRBD1 or TRBD2 (6 bases each). Germline V lookup: CDR1 SQVTM, CDR2 ANQGSEA. V lost 8 bases, J lost 6 bases, and 14 bases lay in between. The CDR3 extends over 12 amino acids. The CDR3 bases are TGCAGCTCGGGGGCCACTAGCAATGAGCAGTTCTTC. Protein sequence: CSSGATSNEQFF.

This clonotype was found once. The rearrangement uses TRBV10-3 and TRBJ2-3; D is possibly TRBD1 or TRBD2 (5 bases each). Trimming shortened V by 3 bases and J by 4 bases, and 17 bases separated the two germline ends. From germline, CDR1 is ENHRY and CDR2 SYGVKD. CDR3 length equals 16 residues. The CDR3 loop reads CAISEGRGASSDTQYF. For the CDR3, the DNA is TGTGCCATCAGTGAAGGTCGAGGGGCGAGCTCAGATACGCAGTATTTT.

This clonotype was recorded a few times. The rearrangement joins TRBV5-6 to TRBJ2-6; TRBD1 matches 10 bases. The CDR3 length is 17 residues. The germline gives CDR1 SGHDT, CDR2 YYEEEE. The V gene end was trimmed by 1 base and the J gene end by 2 bases; junction bases not matched to a gene: 3. DNA for the CDR3: TGTGCCAGCAGCTTGCGAGACAGGGGGCCTGGGGCCAACGTCCTGACTTTC. Its translation: CASSLRDRGPGANVLTF.

The J gene is TRBJ1-4, the V gene TRBV4-1; 9 nucleotides align to TRBD1. Germline-derived CDR1 and CDR2 are MGHRA and YSYEKL. The CDR3 is made up of 17 amino acids. Trimming removed 0 bases from V and 2 bases from J; junction bases left unmatched: 4. CDR3 in DNA: TGCGCCAGCAGCCAAGACGGGACAGGGTCTACTAATGAAAAACTGTTTTTT. Protein: CASSQDGTGSTNEKLFF.

V usage is TRBV14 and J usage is TRBJ2-7, with 11 positions matching TRBD2. The V and J ends lost 0 bases and 5 bases, in that order; junction bases with no gene match: 3. This CDR3 is built from 15 residues. Per the germline V gene, CDR1 is SGHDN and CDR2 is FVKESK. CDR3 protein: CASSQDSGRGNEQYF. In DNA form, the CDR3 reads TGTGCCAGCAGCCAAGATAGCGGGAGGGGCAACGAGCAGTACTTC.

This clonotype has more than one count but fewer than ten. This sequence joins TRBV7-9 and TRBJ1-2, with 8 bases that match TRBD1. Trimming took 5 bases from V and 5 from J; bases not matched to a gene: 7. Germline assignment: CDR1 SEHNR and CDR2 FQNEAQ (reference sequence). CDR3 length: 14 residues. The chain's CDR3 is CASSPQGAGYGYTF. The CDR3 nucleotides are TGTGCCAGCAGCCCCCAGGGGGCGGGATATGGCTACACCTTC. The full variable domain, with the rest looked up from reference TRBV7-9 and TRBJ1-2, is DTGVSQNPRHKITKRGQNVTFRCDPISEHNRLYWYRQTLGQGPEFLTYFQNEAQLEKSRLLSDRFSAERPKGSFSTLEIQRTEQGDSAMYLCASSPQGAGYGYTFGSGTRLTVV.

The chain has TRBV28 and TRBJ2-5, with D maybe TRBD2 (6 bases). Germline V gene sequence: CDR1 MDHEN, CDR2 SYDVKM. Trimming left V 7 bases short and J 5 bases short, with 20 bases between. The CDR3 length is 15 residues. The CDR3, as DNA: TGTGCCAGCACCGGACCCAGGGTTGCGGGGGAGACCCAGTACTTC. Amino acids: CASTGPRVAGETQYF.

This clonotype was seen repeatedly, ten times or more. The chain recombines TRBV6-5 with TRBJ2-7, with TRBD2 matching 12 bases. This CDR3 region has 15 residues. Losses at the gene ends were 8 bases for V and 2 bases for J; bases not matched to a gene: 7. Germline CDR1 reads MNHEY; CDR2 reads SVGAGI. CDR3 nucleotides: TGTGCCAGCGGACTAGCGGGGAACCCTCCCTACGAGCAGTACTTC. Translated, it gives CASGLAGNPPYEQYF.

V and J are TRBV7-2 and TRBJ2-1; 8 bases line up with TRBD2. Germline-derived CDR1 and CDR2 are SGHTA and FQGNSA. This CDR3 has 16 amino acids. V trimming: 5 bases; J trimming: 2 bases; junction bases outside the gene matches: 8. CDR3 sequence reads: CASSRPGLGTYNEQFF. The CDR3 nucleotides read TGTGCCAGCAGCCGACCGGGACTAGGGACCTACAATGAGCAGTTCTTC.

The gene calls are TRBV6-4 and TRBJ2-1, with a tentative D call TRBD2 (5 bases). The germline CDR1 and CDR2 sequences are MRHNA and SNTAGT. The ends were cut back, 5 bases at V and 5 bases at J, with 10 bases in the middle. The CDR3 runs 13 residues. Here the CDR3 reads CASSNGIDNEQFF. The CDR3 DNA reads TGTGCCAGCAGTAACGGGATTGACAATGAGCAGTTCTTC.

The chain recombines TRBV10-3 with TRBJ1-1; D is unresolved. The V end was cut by 0 bases, the J end by 1 base, with 6 bases between. Looked up from germline, CDR1 is ENHRY and CDR2 is SYGVKD. The length of the CDR3 is 14 residues. The CDR3 DNA reads as TGTGCCATCAGTGAGTCGTCACAGAACACTGAAGCTTTCTTT. It translates to CAISESSQNTEAFF.

The rearrangement joins TRBV12-3 or TRBV12-4 to TRBJ2-6; D not resolved. This CDR3 contains 12 residues. V lost 6 bases, J lost 12 bases, and 12 bases lay in between. The chain's CDR3 is CASRLQVTVLTF. The CDR3 coding sequence is TGTGCCAGCAGGCTTCAAGTAACCGTCCTGACTTTC.

This clonotype has more than one count but fewer than ten. This chain uses TRBV7-2 with TRBJ1-5; D unclear. Trimming took 5 bases from V and 0 from J, leaving 14 bases between them. The CDR3 loop spans 16 amino acids. The germline V gene has CDR1 SGHTA and CDR2 FQGNSA. CDR3 nucleotides: TGTGCCAGCAGCCCGAGTAGGGCTAATAGCAATCAGCCCCAGCATTTT. This codes for CASSPSRANSNQPQHF. Based on the CDR3 plus reference TRBV7-2 and TRBJ1-5, the full variable domain is GAGVSQSPSNKVTEKGKDVELRCDPISGHTALYWYRQSLGQGLEFLIYFQGNSAPDKSGLPSDRFSAERTGGSVSTLTIQRTQQEDSAVYLCASSPSRANSNQPQHFGDGTRLSIL.

J is TRBJ2-1 and V is TRBV3-1; 13 bases map to TRBD2. The J segment lost 5 bases and the V segment lost 7 bases, leaving 11 bases of the junction unmatched. CDR3 size: 17 residues. Germline V gene data show CDR1 as LGHDT and CDR2 as YNNKEL (reference sequence). CDR3 region: CASNRGTSGKSHNEQFF. The CDR3 DNA is TGTGCCAGCAACCGGGGGACTAGCGGGAAGAGCCACAATGAGCAGTTCTTC.

On this clonotype: A read error is possible here, since a much larger clone lies one base away. This chain connects TRBV6-6 to TRBJ2-3; a possible D gene is TRBD2 (6 bases). Trimming pared 6 bases from V and 2 bases from J, leaving 15 bases between. The CDR3 has 15 amino acids. Germline V gene lookup returns CDR1 MNHNY and CDR2 SVGAGI (reference sequence). The CDR3 DNA sequence: TGTGCCAGCAGGGCCGCAGGAGGGCCCACAGATACGCAGTATTTT. Translating it yields CASRAAGGPTDTQYF.

This clonotype was observed once. The CDR3, as DNA: TGCAGTGCTCCAAGCGGGCAAACAACACCCCTCCACTTT. Its translation is CSAPSGQTTPLHF. This chain links TRBV20-1 with TRBJ1-6, with no clear D. Germline V gene data show CDR1 as DFQATT and CDR2 as SNEGSKA (reference sequence). Between the trimmed V and J ends, which lost 5 bases and 11 bases, there was a span of 16 bases. The CDR3 covers 13 residues.

About this clonotype: Since the CDR3 does not end with the conserved phenylalanine or tryptophan, this likely comes from a read error. The chain links TRBV7-2 to TRBJ2-5, with TRBD2 identical over 8 bases. Germline values: CDR1 SGHTA, CDR2 FQGNSA. The CDR3 extends over 16 amino acids. CDR3 nucleotide sequence: TGTGCCAGCAGTTTAGGTCCTAGCGGGCCACCAGAGACCCAGTACGTC. Translating it yields CASSLGPSGPPETQYV.

CDR3 DNA: TGTGCCAGCAGCCAAGGCGGCTACCCAGATACGCAGTATTTT. It encodes CASSQGGYPDTQYF. V usage is TRBV3-1 and J usage is TRBJ2-3; D not resolved. Germline V CDR1 and CDR2: LGHDT, YNNKEL (reference sequence). The CDR3 length is 14 residues. The germline V and J ends were trimmed by 1 base and 4 bases, with 9 bases remaining between them.

J is TRBJ1-5 and V is TRBV12-3 or TRBV12-4; D is undetermined. The CDR3 length is 13 residues. V was pared by 6 bases and J by 6 bases, with 12 bases between. As DNA, the CDR3 is TGTGCCAGCAGCCCAGCGGGATCTCAGCCCCAGCATTTT. This sequence encodes CASSPAGSQPQHF.